These 6 T cell receptor beta chains came from one sample sequenced in a study of blood T cells in healthy people across ages. Combining a sample-barcoded 5' primer with a J-beta primer mix, a second PCR ran for about 6 to 11 cycles. TCRdb reprocessed the 5' RACE reads via MiXCR and lists one record per CDR3 protein. Of about 780,000 distinct CDR3 sequences listed, about 46% are singletons. Sequences were obtained from blood. Every receptor here comes from a man older than 75 in good health.

This clonotype appeared a few times. The chain links TRBV7-2 to TRBJ2-1; possible D gene TRBD2, 6 bases. This CDR3 is built from 15 residues. CDR1 is SGHTA and CDR2 is FQGNSA in the germline V gene. Trimming took off 6 bases at V and 0 bases at J, with 12 bases between the two ends. The CDR3 spells CASSHSGNSYNEQFF. For the CDR3, the DNA is TGTGCCAGCAGTCATAGCGGCAACTCCTACAATGAGCAGTTCTTC.

This clonotype came up many times. The chain combines TRBV25-1 with TRBJ2-7; no clear D. Trimming removed 3 bases from V and 4 bases from J, with 4 bases in between. CDR1 is MGHDK, CDR2 SYGVNS, per germline. This CDR3 comprises 11 residues. The CDR3 DNA sequence: TGTGCCAGCAGTGAGGGGTACGAGCAGTACTTC. As protein: CASSEGYEQYF.

The sample holds one count of this clonotype. This chain connects TRBV20-1 to TRBJ1-2; TRBD1 matches 8 bases. Germline-derived CDR1 and CDR2 are DFQATT and SNEGSKA (reference sequence). The CDR3 totals 14 residues. J lost 5 bases, V lost 0 bases, and 5 bases had no gene match. The CDR3 region is CSARDPGQVYGYTF. The CDR3 bases are TGCAGTGCTAGAGACCCGGGACAGGTTTATGGCTACACCTTC.

This clonotype was seen more than once but under ten times. The chain links TRBV30 to TRBJ2-1, with TRBD2 matching 7 bases. Germline CDR1 reads GTSNPN; CDR2 reads SVGIG (reference sequence). Germline trimming cut 4 bases from V and 2 bases from J; bases unmatched to any gene: 5. This CDR3 region has 14 residues. CDR3 in DNA: TGTGCCTGGACGGGCGGGAGTACCTACAATGAGCAGTTCTTC. As protein: CAWTGGSTYNEQFF.

The chain employs TRBV29-1 and TRBJ2-1; D possibly corresponds to TRBD1 (6 bases). Germline-derived CDR1 and CDR2 are SQVTM and ANQGSEA. The CDR3 spans 12 residues. Trimming shortened V by 7 bases and J by 4 bases, and 11 bases separated the two germline ends. CDR3: CSGDIGYNEQFF. In DNA form, the CDR3 reads TGCAGCGGGGACATTGGTTACAATGAGCAGTTCTTC.

V gene TRBV4-3 combines with J gene TRBJ1-1, with 8 bases fitting TRBD1. Looked up from germline, CDR1 is LGHNA and CDR2 is YSLEER. CDR3 length: 15 amino acids. V was clipped by 3 bases and J by 6 bases; unmatched bases: 9. In nucleotides, the CDR3 is TGCGCCAGCAGCCAGGCAAGCAGGGGGCACGCTGAAGCTTTCTTT. Amino acids: CASSQASRGHAEAFF.